What follows is one T cell receptor (beta chain) and its context. TCRdb keeps only in-frame clones here, not all; method: immunoSEQ multiplex PCR. The sample includes roughly 99,000 clones, roughly 85% of them seen just once. Germline V CDR1 and CDR2: SGHRS, YFSETQ. This CDR3 contains 16 residues. V lost 4 bases to trimming and J lost 0 bases; unmatched junction nucleotides: 7. The data were taken from a study of preoperative IRX-2 immunotherapy in early breast cancer. The treatment is: preoperative locoregional IRX-2 cytokine immunotherapy. This phase Ib study tested locoregional IRX-2 cytokine immunotherapy given before surgery.

The material was tumor tissue, obtained after IRX-2 immunotherapy. This TCR was sampled from a human donor with breast cancer. V is TRBV5-1 and J is TRBJ2-3; TRBD2 agrees at 8 bases. The CDR3 nucleotides are TGCGCCAGCAGCCCGCAGGAGCGGGGGAGCACAGATACGCAGTATTTT. This translates into CASSPQERGSTDTQYF.